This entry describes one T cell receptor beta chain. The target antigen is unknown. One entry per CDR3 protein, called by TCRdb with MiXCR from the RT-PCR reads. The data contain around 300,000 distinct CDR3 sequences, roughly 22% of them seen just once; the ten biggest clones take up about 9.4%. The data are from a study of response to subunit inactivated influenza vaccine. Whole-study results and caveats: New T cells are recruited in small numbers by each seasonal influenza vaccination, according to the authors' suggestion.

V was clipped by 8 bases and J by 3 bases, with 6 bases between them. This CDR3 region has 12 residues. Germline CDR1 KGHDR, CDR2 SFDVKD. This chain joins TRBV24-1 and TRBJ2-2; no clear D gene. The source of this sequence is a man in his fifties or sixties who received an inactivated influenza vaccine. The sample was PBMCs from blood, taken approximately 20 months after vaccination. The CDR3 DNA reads TGTGCCACCAACCAGGACACCGGGGAGCTGTTTTTT. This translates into CATNQDTGELFF.